A single T cell receptor beta chain is shown here with its context. The target of this receptor is not known. No clone much larger than this one lies a single base away; base qualities are absent. This sample is part of a study of CD8+ T cells in alopecia areata (dated by TCRdb to the late 2010s). Background for the entire study: Treated patients were enrolled in an open-label pilot trial of oral tofacitinib at 5 to 10 mg twice daily for moderate-to-severe alopecia areata. Tofacitinib was given for 6 to 18 months, followed by 6 months of follow-up off drug to assess delayed response and recurrence. The study used high-throughput TCRbeta sequencing to examine T cell clonal expansion in alopecia areata, in both the C3H/HeJ mouse model and human patients. Scalp tissue and sorted CD4+ and CD8+ peripheral blood T cells from patchy and totalis/universalis alopecia areata patients and from healthy controls were covered by human TCRbeta sequencing. Patients on tofacitinib were biopsied at baseline and after 4 and 24 weeks of treatment, and several of the patients also had a later scalp biopsy. Clonality in the scalp was compared among normal scalp (n=4), patchy alopecia areata scalp (n=8), and alopecia totalis/universalis scalp (n=8). RNA was obtained with the PAXgene miRNA kit for fixed scalp, the miRNeasy kit for PBMCs, and the RNeasy kit for mouse skin. TCRbeta CDR3 regions were amplified by immunoSEQ multiplex PCR with 35 Vbeta forward and 13 Jbeta reverse primers.

Results the study describes overall, beyond this receptor: TCR sequences shared between patients were less clear than in mice, possibly partly because of HLA diversity in the patient population. Scalp TCR repertoire analysis is complicated because resident alphabeta T cells in normal human skin are also sequenced, whereas mouse skin is dominated by gammadelta T cells. Compared with normal scalp, lesional scalp, particularly in alopecia totalis/universalis, had higher clonality and more expanded CD8+ clones, which suggests antigenic drive.

Preparation of the library involved the immunoSEQ multiplex PCR assay. To provide template for TCR sequencing, every sample had RNA extracted and reverse transcribed into cDNA. SuperScript III was used to make first-strand cDNA, primed with a 2:1 mix of oligo-dT and random hexamers. Amplification bias was assessed with a synthetic immune receptor repertoire, and residual bias was removed computationally. In the authors' own workflow: Raw reads were preprocessed to remove errors, and CDR3 was defined according to IMGT conventions as the region from the conserved cysteine to phenylalanine. Clonality was computed as 1 minus the Shannon entropy, with the entropy normalized by log2 of the number of productive unique TCRs. Whether each scalp clone was CD4 or CD8 was inferred by checking scalp TCRbeta sequences against the CD4 and CD8 repertoires from sorted blood. Drawn from immuneACCESS, this table holds only the in-frame rearrangements with V and J called that TCRdb kept. Clones are partly lost; checked studies trace under half to an unresolved V gene and leave the rest unexplained. The V and J calls and the clone size are those of that table, but D and trimming were determined from the DNA. Present in this sample are some 130,000 clones, roughly 53% of which were seen just once. The ten largest clones take up around 6% of the sample.

Interpreted using the paper, the time point label stands for: baseline before oral tofacitinib. Lesional scalp punch biopsies and peripheral blood were obtained from alopecia areata patients. After PBMCs were isolated by density centrifugation and stained for CD3, CD4 and CD8, a FACSAria was used to sort CD4+ and CD8+ T cells. V loses 0 bases of germline sequence and J loses 5 bases, and the interval between the two ends is 8 bases. The CDR3 holds 13 amino acids from the cysteine to the phenylalanine. The entry retains the CDR3 DNA only, 39 bases that are in frame from base 1. The germline V gene (reference sequence) provides CDR1 GTSNPN and CDR2 SVGIG.

This clonotype originated in a human donor with alopecia areata. This chain is built from TRBV30 and TRBJ1-5; the D gene assignment is ambiguous. The sequenced sample was CD4+ T cells sorted from blood, obtained at week 0. The CDR3 has the sequence CAWSVREDQPQHF. In nucleotide form, the sequence is TGTGCCTGGAGTGTGAGGGAGGATCAGCCCCAGCATTTT. Where the CDR3 stops, the reference TRBV30 and TRBJ1-5 genes take over; the full variable domain is SQTIHQWPATLVQPVGSPLSLECTVEGTSNPNLYWYRQAAGRGLQLLFYSVGIGQISSEVPQNLSASRPQDRQFILSSKKLLLSDSGFYLCAWSVREDQPQHFGDGTRLSIL.